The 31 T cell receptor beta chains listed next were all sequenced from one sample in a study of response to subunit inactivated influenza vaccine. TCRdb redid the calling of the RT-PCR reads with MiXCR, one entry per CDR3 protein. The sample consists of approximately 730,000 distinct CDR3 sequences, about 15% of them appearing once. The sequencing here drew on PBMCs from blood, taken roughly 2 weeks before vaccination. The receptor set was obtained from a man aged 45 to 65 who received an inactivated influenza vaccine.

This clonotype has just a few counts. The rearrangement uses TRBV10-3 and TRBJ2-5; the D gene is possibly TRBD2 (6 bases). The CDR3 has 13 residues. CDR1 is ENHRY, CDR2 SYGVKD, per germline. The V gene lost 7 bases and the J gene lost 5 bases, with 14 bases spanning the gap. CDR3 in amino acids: CAIKSGLGETQYF. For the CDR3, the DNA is TGTGCCATCAAAAGCGGGTTGGGGGAGACCCAGTACTTC.

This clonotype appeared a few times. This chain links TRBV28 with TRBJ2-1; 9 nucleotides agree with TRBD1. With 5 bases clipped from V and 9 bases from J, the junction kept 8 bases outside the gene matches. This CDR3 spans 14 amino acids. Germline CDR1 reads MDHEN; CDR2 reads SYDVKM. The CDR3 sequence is CASSPWGQGFEQFF. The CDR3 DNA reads TGTGCCAGCAGTCCCTGGGGACAGGGTTTTGAGCAGTTCTTC.

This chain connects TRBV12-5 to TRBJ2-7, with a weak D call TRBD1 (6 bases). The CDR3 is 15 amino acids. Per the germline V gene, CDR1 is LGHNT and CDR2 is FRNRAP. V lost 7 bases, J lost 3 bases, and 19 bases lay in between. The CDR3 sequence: CASDPPNRAVYEQYF. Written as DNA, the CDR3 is TGTGCTAGTGACCCTCCGAACAGGGCGGTCTACGAGCAGTACTTC.

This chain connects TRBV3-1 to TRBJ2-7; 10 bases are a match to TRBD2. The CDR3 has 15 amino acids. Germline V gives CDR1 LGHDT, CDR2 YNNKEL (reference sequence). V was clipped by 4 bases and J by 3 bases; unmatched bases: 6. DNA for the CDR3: TGTGCCAGCAGCCGTGTGGGACTAGCGCGCTACGAGCAGTACTTC. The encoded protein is CASSRVGLARYEQYF.

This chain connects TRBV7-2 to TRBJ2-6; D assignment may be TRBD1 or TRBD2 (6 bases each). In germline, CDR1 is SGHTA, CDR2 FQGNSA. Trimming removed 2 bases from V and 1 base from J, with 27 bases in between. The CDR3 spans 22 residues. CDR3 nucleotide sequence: TGTGCCAGCAGCTTACGAGCCCCGGGGGCGCCCCCCTTCAGATCTGGGGCCAACGTCCTGACTTTC. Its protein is CASSLRAPGAPPFRSGANVLTF.

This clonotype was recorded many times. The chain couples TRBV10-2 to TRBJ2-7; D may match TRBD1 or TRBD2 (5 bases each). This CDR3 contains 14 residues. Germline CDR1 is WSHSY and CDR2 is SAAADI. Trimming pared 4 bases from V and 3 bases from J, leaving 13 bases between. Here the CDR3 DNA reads TGCGCCAGCAGTGCCGGGACGGCCGTCTACGAGCAGTACTTC. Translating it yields CASSAGTAVYEQYF.

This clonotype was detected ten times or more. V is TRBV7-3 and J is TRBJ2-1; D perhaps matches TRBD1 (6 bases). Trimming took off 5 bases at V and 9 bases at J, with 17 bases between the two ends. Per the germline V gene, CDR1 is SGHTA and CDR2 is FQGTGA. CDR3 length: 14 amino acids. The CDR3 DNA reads TGTGCCAGCAGCCCGAACAGGGAATCGGTTGAGCAGTTCTTC. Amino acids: CASSPNRESVEQFF.

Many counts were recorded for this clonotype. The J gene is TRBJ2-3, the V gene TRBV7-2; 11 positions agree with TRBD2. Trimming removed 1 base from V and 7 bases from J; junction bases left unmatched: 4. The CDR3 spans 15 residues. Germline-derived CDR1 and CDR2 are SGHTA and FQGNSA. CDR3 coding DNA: TGTGCCAGCAGCTTAGATGGGACTAGCGGACATACGCAGTATTTT. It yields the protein CASSLDGTSGHTQYF.

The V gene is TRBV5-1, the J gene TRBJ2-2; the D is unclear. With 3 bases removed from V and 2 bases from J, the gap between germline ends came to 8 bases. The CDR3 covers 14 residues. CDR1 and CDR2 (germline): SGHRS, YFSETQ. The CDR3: CASSWQANTGELFF. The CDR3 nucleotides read TGCGCCAGCAGCTGGCAAGCCAACACCGGGGAGCTGTTTTTT.

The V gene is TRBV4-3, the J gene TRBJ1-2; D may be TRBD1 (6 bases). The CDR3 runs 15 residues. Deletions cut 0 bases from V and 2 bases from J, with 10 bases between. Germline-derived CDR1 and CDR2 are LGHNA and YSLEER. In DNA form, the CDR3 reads TGCGCCAGCAGCCAAGAAGGACAGATAAACTATGGCTACACCTTC. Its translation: CASSQEGQINYGYTF.

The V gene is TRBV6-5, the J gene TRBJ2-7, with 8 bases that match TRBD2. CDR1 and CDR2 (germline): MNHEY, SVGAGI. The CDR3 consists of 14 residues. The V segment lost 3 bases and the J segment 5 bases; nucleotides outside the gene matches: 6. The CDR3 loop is CASSYSSGGHEQYF. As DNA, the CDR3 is TGTGCCAGCAGTTATTCCTCGGGGGGGCACGAGCAGTACTTC.

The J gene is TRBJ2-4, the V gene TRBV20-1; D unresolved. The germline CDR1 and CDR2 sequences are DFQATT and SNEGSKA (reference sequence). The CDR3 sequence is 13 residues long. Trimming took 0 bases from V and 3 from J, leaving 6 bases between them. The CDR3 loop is CSAREGGKNIQYF. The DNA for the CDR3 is TGCAGTGCTAGAGAGGGTGGCAAAAACATTCAGTACTTC.

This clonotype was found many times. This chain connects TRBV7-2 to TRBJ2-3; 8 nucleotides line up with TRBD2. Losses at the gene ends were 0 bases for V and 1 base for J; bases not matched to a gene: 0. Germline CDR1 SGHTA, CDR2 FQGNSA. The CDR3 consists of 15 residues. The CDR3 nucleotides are TGTGCCAGCAGCTTAGCGACTAGCGGCACAGATACGCAGTATTTT. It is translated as CASSLATSGTDTQYF.

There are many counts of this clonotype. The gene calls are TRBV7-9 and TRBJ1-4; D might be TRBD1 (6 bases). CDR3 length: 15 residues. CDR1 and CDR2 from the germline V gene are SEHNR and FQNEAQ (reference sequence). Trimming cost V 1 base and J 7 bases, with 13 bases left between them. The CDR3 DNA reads TGTGCCAGCAGCTTAGGGGGTACAGGGATTGAAAAACTGTTTTTT. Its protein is CASSLGGTGIEKLFF.

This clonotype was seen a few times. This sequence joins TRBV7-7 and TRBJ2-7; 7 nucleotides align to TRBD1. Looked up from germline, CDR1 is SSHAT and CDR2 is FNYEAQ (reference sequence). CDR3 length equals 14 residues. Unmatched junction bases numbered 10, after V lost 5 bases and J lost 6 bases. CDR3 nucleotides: TGTGCCAGCAGCCCTTCGGGACAGTTTGGCGAGCAGTACTTC. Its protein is CASSPSGQFGEQYF.

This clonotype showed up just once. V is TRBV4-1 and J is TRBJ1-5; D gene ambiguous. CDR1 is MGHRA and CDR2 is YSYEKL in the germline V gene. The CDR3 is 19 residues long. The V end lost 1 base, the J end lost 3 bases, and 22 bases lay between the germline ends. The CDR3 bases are TGCGCCAGCAGCCAAGGGGTCATAGGGAGGGAAAGGGTCAATCAGCCCCAGCATTTT. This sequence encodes CASSQGVIGRERVNQPQHF.

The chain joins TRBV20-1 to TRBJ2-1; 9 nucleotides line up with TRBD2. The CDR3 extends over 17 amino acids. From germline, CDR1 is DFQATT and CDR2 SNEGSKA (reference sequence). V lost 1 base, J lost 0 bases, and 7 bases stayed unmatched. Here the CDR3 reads CSARGQGLAFSYNEQFF. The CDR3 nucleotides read TGCAGTGCTAGAGGACAGGGACTAGCTTTCTCCTACAATGAGCAGTTCTTC.

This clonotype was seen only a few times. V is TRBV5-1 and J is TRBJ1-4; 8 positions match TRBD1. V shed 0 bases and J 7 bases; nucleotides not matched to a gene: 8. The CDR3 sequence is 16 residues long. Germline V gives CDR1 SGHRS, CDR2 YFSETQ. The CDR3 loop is CASSLAPGGFGEKLFF. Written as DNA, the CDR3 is TGCGCCAGCAGCTTGGCCCCAGGGGGCTTCGGTGAAAAACTGTTTTTT.

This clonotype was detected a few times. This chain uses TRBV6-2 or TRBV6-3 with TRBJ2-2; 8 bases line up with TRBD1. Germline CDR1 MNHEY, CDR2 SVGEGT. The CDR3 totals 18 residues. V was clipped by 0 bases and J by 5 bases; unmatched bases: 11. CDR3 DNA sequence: TGTGCCAGCAGTTACTCCGTTTTTCGGACAGGGTGGACCGGGGAGCTGTTTTTT. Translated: CASSYSVFRTGWTGELFF.

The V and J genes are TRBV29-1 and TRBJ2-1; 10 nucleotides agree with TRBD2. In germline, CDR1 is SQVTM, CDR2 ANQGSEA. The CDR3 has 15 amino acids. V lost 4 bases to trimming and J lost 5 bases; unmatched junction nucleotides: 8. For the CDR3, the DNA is TGCAGCGTTGGCCCTAGCGGGAGCTGGCACAATGAGCAGTTCTTC. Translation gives CSVGPSGSWHNEQFF.

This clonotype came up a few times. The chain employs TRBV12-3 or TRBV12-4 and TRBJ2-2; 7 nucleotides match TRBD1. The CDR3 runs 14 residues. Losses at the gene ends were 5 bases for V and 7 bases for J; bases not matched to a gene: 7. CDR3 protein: CASSLGQAGGELFF. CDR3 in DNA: TGTGCCAGCAGTCTCGGACAGGCCGGCGGGGAGCTGTTTTTT.

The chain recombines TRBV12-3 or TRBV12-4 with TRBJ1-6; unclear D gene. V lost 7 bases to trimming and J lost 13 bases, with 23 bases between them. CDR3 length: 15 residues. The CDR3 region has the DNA TGTGCCAGCAACCGAGGGCCCGCCTTTAATGGCCCCCTCCACTTT. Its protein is CASNRGPAFNGPLHF.

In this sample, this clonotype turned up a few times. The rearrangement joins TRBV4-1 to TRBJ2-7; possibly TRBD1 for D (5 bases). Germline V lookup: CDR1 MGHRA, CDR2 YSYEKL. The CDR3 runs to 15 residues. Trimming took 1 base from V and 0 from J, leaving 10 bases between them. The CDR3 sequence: CASSQGAGSSYEQYF. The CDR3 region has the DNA TGCGCCAGCAGCCAAGGGGCAGGGTCCTCCTACGAGCAGTACTTC.

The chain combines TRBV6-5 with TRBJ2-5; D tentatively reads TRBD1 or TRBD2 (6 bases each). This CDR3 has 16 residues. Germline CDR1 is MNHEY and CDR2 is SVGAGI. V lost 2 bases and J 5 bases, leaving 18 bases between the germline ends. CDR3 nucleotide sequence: TGTGCCAGCAGTTACATGGCTTCCGGGGGCTGGGAGACCCAGTACTTC. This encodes CASSYMASGGWETQYF.

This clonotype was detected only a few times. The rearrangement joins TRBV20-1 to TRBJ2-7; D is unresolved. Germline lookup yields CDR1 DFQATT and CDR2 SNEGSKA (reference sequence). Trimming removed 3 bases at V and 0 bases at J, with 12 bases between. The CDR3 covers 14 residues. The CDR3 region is CSASVELNSYEQYF. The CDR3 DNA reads TGCAGTGCTAGCGTCGAGTTAAACTCCTACGAGCAGTACTTC.

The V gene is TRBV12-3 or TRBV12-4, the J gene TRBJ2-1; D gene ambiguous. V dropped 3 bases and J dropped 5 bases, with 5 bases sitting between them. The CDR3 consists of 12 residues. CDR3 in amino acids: CASSFANNEQFF. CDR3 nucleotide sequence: TGTGCCAGCAGTTTTGCTAACAATGAGCAGTTCTTC.

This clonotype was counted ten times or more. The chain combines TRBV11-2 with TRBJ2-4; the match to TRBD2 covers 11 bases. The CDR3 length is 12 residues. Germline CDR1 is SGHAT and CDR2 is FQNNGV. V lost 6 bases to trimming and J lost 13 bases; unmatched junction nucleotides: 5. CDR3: CASSLGTSGQYF. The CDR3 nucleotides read TGTGCCAGCAGTCTAGGGACTAGCGGACAGTACTTC.

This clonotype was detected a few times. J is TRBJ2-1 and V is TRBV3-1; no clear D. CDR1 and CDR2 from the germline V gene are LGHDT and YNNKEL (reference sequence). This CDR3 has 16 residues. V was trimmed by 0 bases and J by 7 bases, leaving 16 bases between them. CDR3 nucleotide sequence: TGTGCCAGCAGCCAAGAAGTAGGGTGGCGTGGGAATGAGCAGTTCTTC. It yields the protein CASSQEVGWRGNEQFF.

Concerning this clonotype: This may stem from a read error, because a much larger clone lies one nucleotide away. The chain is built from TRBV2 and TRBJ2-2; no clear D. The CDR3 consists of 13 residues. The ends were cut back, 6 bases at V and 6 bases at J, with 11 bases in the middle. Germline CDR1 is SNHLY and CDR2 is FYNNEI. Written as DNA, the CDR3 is TGTGCCAGCAGCCAACTTCAGGCCGGGGAGCTGTTTTTT. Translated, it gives CASSQLQAGELFF.

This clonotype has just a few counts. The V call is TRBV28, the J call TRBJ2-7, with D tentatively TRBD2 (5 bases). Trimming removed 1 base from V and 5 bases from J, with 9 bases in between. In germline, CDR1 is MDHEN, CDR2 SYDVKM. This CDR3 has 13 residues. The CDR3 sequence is CASSLLGSNEQYF. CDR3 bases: TGTGCCAGCAGTTTATTAGGGAGTAACGAGCAGTACTTC.

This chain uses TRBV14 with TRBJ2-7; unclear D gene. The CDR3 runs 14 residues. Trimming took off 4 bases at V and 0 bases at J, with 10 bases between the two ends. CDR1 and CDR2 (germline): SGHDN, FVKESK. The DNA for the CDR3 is TGTGCCAGCAGCCGGTCAGGTCTCTCCTACGAGCAGTACTTC. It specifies CASSRSGLSYEQYF.